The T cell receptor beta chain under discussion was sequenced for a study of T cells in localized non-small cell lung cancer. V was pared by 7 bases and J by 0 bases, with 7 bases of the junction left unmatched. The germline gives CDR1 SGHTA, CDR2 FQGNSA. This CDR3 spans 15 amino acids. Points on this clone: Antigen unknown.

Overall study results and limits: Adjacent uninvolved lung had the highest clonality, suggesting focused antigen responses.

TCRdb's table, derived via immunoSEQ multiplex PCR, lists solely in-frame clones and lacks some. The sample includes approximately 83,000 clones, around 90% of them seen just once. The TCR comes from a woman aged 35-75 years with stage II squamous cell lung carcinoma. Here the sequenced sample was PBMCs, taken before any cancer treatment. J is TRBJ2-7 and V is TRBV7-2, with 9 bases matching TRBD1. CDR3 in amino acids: CASTIGGQGSYEQYF. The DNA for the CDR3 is TGTGCCAGCACCATTGGGGGACAGGGCTCCTACGAGCAGTACTTC.